This T cell receptor (beta chain) was captured by sequencing in a study of lymphopenia after photon versus proton radiotherapy. The germline V gene encodes CDR1 SNHLY and CDR2 FYNNEI. After removal of 7 bases from V and 4 bases from J, the junction contained 5 bases not matched to a gene. The CDR3 is 14 amino acids. This clone has just one count. Measured with immunoSEQ multiplex PCR; TCRdb has only the in-frame clones, and not every one. This table holds 77,000 or so clones, 65% to 85% found once. Sequenced material: peripheral blood, taken from a patient treated with proton-based radiotherapy. The V and J genes are TRBV2 and TRBJ2-5; 11 bases are a match to TRBD1. This sequence originates from a man aged 60-69 years with pancreatic cancer. As DNA, the CDR3 is TGTGCCAGCAAAGGGGACAGGGGGTTAGAGACCCAGTACTTC. Translated, it gives CASKGDRGLETQYF.